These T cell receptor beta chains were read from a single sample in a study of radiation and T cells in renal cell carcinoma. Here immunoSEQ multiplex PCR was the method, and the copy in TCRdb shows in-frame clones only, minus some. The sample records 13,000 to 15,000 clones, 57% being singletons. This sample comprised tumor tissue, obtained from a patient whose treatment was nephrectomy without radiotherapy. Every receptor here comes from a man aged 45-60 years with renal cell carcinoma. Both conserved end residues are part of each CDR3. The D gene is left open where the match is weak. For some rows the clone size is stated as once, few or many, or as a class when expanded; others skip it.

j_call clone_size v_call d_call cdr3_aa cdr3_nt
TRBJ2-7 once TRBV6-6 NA CATQDQSSYEQYF TGTGCCACCCAGGACCAGAGTTCCTACGAGCAGTACTTC
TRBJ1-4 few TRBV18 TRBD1 CASSLSTGQFNEKLFF TGTGCCAGCTCACTCTCCACGGGACAGTTTAATGAAAAACTGTTTTTT
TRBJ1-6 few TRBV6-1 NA CASSSGPYNSPLHF TGTGCCAGCAGTTCCGGGCCGTATAATTCACCCCTCCACTTT
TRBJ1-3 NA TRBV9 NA CASSVALGLAGDGNTIYF TGTGCCAGCAGCGTAGCTCTAGGGTTGGCAGGGGATGGAAACACCATATATTTT
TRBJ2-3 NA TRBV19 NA CASSIGYPADGTDTQYF TGTGCCAGTAGTATAGGGTACCCAGCAGACGGCACAGATACGCAGTATTTT
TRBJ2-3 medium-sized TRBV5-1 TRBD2 CASSARLAGTSTDTQYF TGCGCCAGCAGCGCAAGACTAGCGGGGACTAGCACAGATACGCAGTATTTT
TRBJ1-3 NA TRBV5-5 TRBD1 CASSLAYGQGSPSGNTIYF TGTGCCAGCAGCTTGGCCTACGGACAGGGTTCTCCTTCTGGAAACACCATATATTTT
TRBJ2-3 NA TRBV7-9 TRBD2 CASGTSGNTDTQYF TGTGCCAGCGGGACTAGCGGGAACACAGATACGCAGTATTTT
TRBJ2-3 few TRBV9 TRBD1 CASSVGGQADTQYF TGTGCCAGCAGCGTAGGAGGACAGGCAGATACGCAGTATTTT
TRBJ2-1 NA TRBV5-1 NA CASSSQAGRISSYNEQFF TGCGCCAGCAGCTCCCAAGCAGGGAGGATAAGCTCCTACAATGAGCAGTTCTTC
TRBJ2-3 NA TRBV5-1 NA CASSQTGGGIDTQYF TGCGCCAGCAGCCAGACGGGGGGCGGGATAGATACGCAGTATTTT
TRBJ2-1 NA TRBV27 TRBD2 CASSPPGRGKTGLGNEQFF TGTGCCAGCAGTCCCCCCGGGCGGGGGAAGACGGGCCTGGGCAATGAGCAGTTCTTC
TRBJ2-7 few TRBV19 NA CASSPSLRMYSYEQYF TGTGCCAGTAGTCCCAGTCTAAGGATGTACTCCTACGAGCAGTACTTC